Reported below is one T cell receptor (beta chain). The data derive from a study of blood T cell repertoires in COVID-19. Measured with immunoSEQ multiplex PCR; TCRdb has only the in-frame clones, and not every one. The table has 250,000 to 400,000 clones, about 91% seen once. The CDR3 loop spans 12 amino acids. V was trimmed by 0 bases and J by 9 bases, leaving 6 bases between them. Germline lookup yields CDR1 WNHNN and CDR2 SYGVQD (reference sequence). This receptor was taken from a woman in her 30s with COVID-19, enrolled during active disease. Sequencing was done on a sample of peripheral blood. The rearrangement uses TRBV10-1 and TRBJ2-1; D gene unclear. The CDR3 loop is CASSESSGEQFF. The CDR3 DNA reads TGCGCCAGCAGTGAGTCGAGTGGTGAGCAGTTCTTC.